This T cell receptor beta chain was identified in a study of CD8 T cells in Susac syndrome. An input of about 0.5 to 1 ug of RNA was subjected to reverse transcription using random hexamers. Amplification of the TCR beta CDR3 was carried out by immunoSEQ multiplex PCR, which spanned a total of 54 Vbeta and 13 Jbeta segments. TCRdb analysed the immunoSEQ multiplex PCR reads with MiXCR anew, one entry per CDR3 protein. The table includes around 170,000 distinct CDR3 sequences, approximately 94% detected once. High-throughput TCR beta sequencing covered peripheral CD8+ and CD4+ T cells. Study results and caveats: CD4+ repertoires of Susac syndrome patients lacked detectable clonal expansion.

This CDR3 is built from 11 residues. The germline CDR1 and CDR2 sequences are KGHSH and LQKENI. V was trimmed by 2 bases and J by 9 bases, leaving 5 bases between them. This clonotype has more than one count but fewer than ten. Its antigen is not known. The gene calls are TRBV18 and TRBJ2-1; D not resolved. This clonotype was sampled from a human donor with Susac syndrome. Sequencing input: CD4+ T cells from PBMCs. CDR3 region: CASSPSVEQFF. CDR3 nucleotide sequence: TGTGCCAGCTCACCATCAGTTGAGCAGTTCTTC.